Listed here is a single T cell receptor beta chain. TCRdb keeps only in-frame clones here, not all; method: immunoSEQ multiplex PCR. The sample holds about 230,000 clones, about nine tenths seen once. These data originate in a study of blood T cell repertoires in COVID-19. For the study at large: Donors in Cohort 3 counted as recovered after two negative PCRs, clearance, or symptom resolution. Nucleic acid was either cDNA or gDNA, and it came from T cells, B-cell-depleted T cells, or PBMCs.

Trimming shortened V by 5 bases and J by 7 bases, and 12 bases separated the two germline ends. Germline loops: CDR1 SEHNR, CDR2 FQNEAQ (reference sequence). The CDR3 has 13 residues. Living in 25 or so US areas, the participants were between roughly 18 and 89 years of age. Participants were placed into cohorts based on the clinical history they reported. The genes are TRBV7-9 and TRBJ2-1; no reliable D call. This TCR was recovered from a woman aged 45-60 years in a cohort exposed to, infected with or recovered from COVID-19 (not recorded which). The sample comprised PBMCs or T cells enriched from blood (not recorded which). The CDR3 nucleotides are TGTGCCAGCAGCCCAAGCCCTAGTAATGAGCAGTTCTTC. Residues: CASSPSPSNEQFF.